One and the same sample provided the 13 T cell receptor beta chains below, sequenced in a study of TIL therapy for anti-PD-1-resistant metastatic lung cancer. The libraries were made with immunoSEQ v3. Libraries were prepared by immunoSEQ multiplex PCR; TCRdb keeps only in-frame clonotypes and omits some of them. The table lists 95,000 or so clones, about 71% of them singletons. Time point of the sample: pre-treatment sample, taken before nivolumab and TIL therapy. Most excised metastases sampled were pleural nodules or supraclavicular lymph nodes. This specimen was tumor tissue, taken at baseline. All receptors derive from a person between 30 and 80 years old with non-small cell lung cancer.

For this clone: The sample contains more than one DNA sequence encoding this CDR3. The chain is built from TRBV7-9 and TRBJ2-5; TRBD2 might be the D (6 bases). V was trimmed by 1 base and J by 5 bases, leaving 17 bases between them. CDR1 and CDR2 from the germline V gene are SEHNR and FQNEAQ (reference sequence). The CDR3 loop spans 16 amino acids. The CDR3 sequence is CASSLEAGRVRETQYF. In DNA, the CDR3 is TGTGCCAGCAGCTTAGAGGCGGGAAGAGTGAGGGAGACCCAGTACTTC.

The rearrangement links TRBV29-1 to TRBJ2-1, with TRBD2 matching 10 bases. V shed 6 bases and J 1 base; nucleotides not matched to a gene: 6. CDR3 length equals 15 residues. Per the germline V gene, CDR1 is SQVTM and CDR2 is ANQGSEA. The CDR3 is CSVTGTSESYNEQFF. CDR3 sequence (DNA): TGCAGCGTAACCGGGACTAGCGAGTCCTACAATGAGCAGTTCTTC.

The V call is TRBV6-5, the J call TRBJ2-6; D remains ambiguous. Trimming stripped 1 base from V and 1 base from J, with 8 bases between. Germline-derived CDR1 and CDR2 are MNHEY and SVGAGI. There are 16 residues in the CDR3. The CDR3 here is CASSYLRASGANVLTF. The CDR3 DNA follows: TGTGCCAGCAGTTACTTACGGGCGTCTGGGGCCAACGTCCTGACTTTC.

The table lists this clone with a few counts. This chain links TRBV18 with TRBJ2-1; no firm D call. V was shortened by 5 bases and J by 9 bases, with 14 bases between the two germline ends. CDR3 length: 13 amino acids. Germline-derived CDR1 and CDR2 are KGHSH and LQKENI. Here the CDR3 DNA reads TGTGCCAGCTCAGACGATAGTTATCTTGAGCAGTTCTTC. It encodes CASSDDSYLEQFF.

The chain is built from TRBV7-2 and TRBJ2-1; TRBD1 might be the D (6 bases). The CDR3 extends over 13 amino acids. The germline V and J ends were trimmed by 5 bases and 5 bases, with 10 bases remaining between them. CDR1 and CDR2 from the germline V gene are SGHTA and FQGNSA. The CDR3 loop is CASSANRDNEQFF. Written as DNA, the CDR3 is TGTGCCAGCAGCGCGAACAGGGACAATGAGCAGTTCTTC.

This chain links TRBV10-2 with TRBJ1-5, with D possibly matching TRBD1 (6 bases). The germline V gene has CDR1 WSHSY and CDR2 SAAADI. This CDR3 has 15 amino acids. With 2 bases removed from V and 1 base from J, the gap between germline ends came to 9 bases. CDR3 coding DNA: TGCGCCAGCAGTGAGGCAGGACAGAGCAATCAGCCCCAGCATTTT. This encodes CASSEAGQSNQPQHF.

The chain couples TRBV7-3 to TRBJ2-2, with D unclear. Germline V gives CDR1 SGHTA, CDR2 FQGTGA. The CDR3 length is 13 residues. V was pared by 1 base and J by 8 bases, with 8 bases between. The DNA of the CDR3 is TGTGCCAGCAGCTTAAGCGCGGAGGGGGAGCTGTTTTTT. Its translation: CASSLSAEGELFF.

This chain connects TRBV5-4 to TRBJ1-1, with D unresolved. V gave up 4 bases and J gave up 1 base, with 11 bases separating them. CDR3 length: 14 residues. From germline, CDR1 is SGHNT and CDR2 YYREEE (reference sequence). DNA for the CDR3: TGTGCCAGCAGCAACCTAAACGGGAACACTGAAGCTTTCTTT. This encodes CASSNLNGNTEAFF.

The CDR3 here is CAGAGNYGYTF. The CDR3 DNA follows: TGTGCCGGAGCAGGGAACTATGGCTACACCTTC. The gene calls are TRBV6-5 and TRBJ1-2; TRBD1 is a possible D gene (5 bases). The V and J ends lost 11 bases and 2 bases respectively, with 9 bases between them. The germline V gene has CDR1 MNHEY and CDR2 SVGAGI. This CDR3 has 11 residues.

This chain joins TRBV7-9 and TRBJ2-5; 8 bases align to TRBD1. The CDR3 covers 14 residues. V shed 5 bases, J shed 5 bases, and the junction held 7 bases outside the gene matches. CDR1 is SEHNR, CDR2 FQNEAQ, per germline (reference sequence). The CDR3 DNA reads TGTGCCAGCAGCGACTGGACAGGGATGGAGACCCAGTACTTC. Translation gives CASSDWTGMETQYF. Full variable domain (rest looked up from reference TRBV7-9 and TRBJ2-5): DTGVSQNPRHKITKRGQNVTFRCDPISEHNRLYWYRQTLGQGPEFLTYFQNEAQLEKSRLLSDRFSAERPKGSFSTLEIQRTEQGDSAMYLCASSDWTGMETQYFGPGTRLLVL.

The V and J genes are TRBV9 and TRBJ2-7, with D maybe TRBD2 (6 bases). The CDR3 is made up of 16 amino acids. The germline V gene encodes CDR1 SGDLS and CDR2 YYNGEE. V gave up 0 bases and J gave up 2 bases, with 15 bases separating them. CDR3 residues: CASSVDWRGRAYEQYF. DNA of the CDR3: TGTGCCAGCAGCGTAGACTGGAGGGGCAGGGCCTACGAGCAGTACTTC.

The chain links TRBV7-3 to TRBJ2-7, with unresolved D. The CDR3 contains 13 residues. Between the trimmed V and J ends, which lost 1 base and 1 base, there was a span of 5 bases. Germline lookup yields CDR1 SGHTA and CDR2 FQGTGA. The CDR3 reads CASSLSGSYEQYF. CDR3 sequence (DNA): TGTGCCAGCAGCTTAAGTGGGTCCTACGAGCAGTACTTC.

This chain uses TRBV9 with TRBJ2-5; possibly TRBD1 or TRBD2 for D (7 bases each). Trimming pared 2 bases from V and 3 bases from J, leaving 17 bases between. CDR3 size: 16 residues. Germline V gives CDR1 SGDLS, CDR2 YYNGEE. CDR3 residues: CASSVRGTILEETQYF. The CDR3 nucleotides read TGTGCCAGCAGCGTCAGGGGGACTATACTTGAAGAGACCCAGTACTTC.